The 20 T cell receptor beta chains in this list originate from one sample, sequenced in a study of blood T cell repertoires in COVID-19. Only in-frame clones appear in the TCRdb table, and some are missing; sequencing was by immunoSEQ multiplex PCR. The sample has 350,000 to 550,000 clones, about 85% seen once; the top ten hold 1.5% to 2%. Sequencing was performed on PBMCs or T cells enriched from blood (not recorded which). These receptors came from a woman under 30 with acute COVID-19.

This clone was detected only a few times. The V call is TRBV15, the J call TRBJ2-3; weak D call: TRBD1 (7 bases). V lost 4 bases and J 2 bases, leaving 13 bases between the germline ends. Germline V gene data show CDR1 as LNHNV and CDR2 as YYDKDF (reference sequence). The CDR3 consists of 15 residues. The CDR3 protein is CATSTGGQSTDTQYF. In DNA form, the CDR3 reads TGTGCCACCAGCACCGGGGGACAGTCCACAGATACGCAGTATTTT.

This chain connects TRBV6-5 to TRBJ1-4, with a tentative D call TRBD1 (6 bases). The V end was cut by 7 bases, the J end by 6 bases, with 12 bases between. The CDR3 loop spans 13 amino acids. Germline V gene data show CDR1 as MNHEY and CDR2 as SVGAGI. CDR3: CASKVAGDEKLFF. For the CDR3, the DNA is TGTGCCAGCAAGGTGGCAGGGGATGAAAAACTGTTTTTT.

This clone came up a few times. The rearrangement uses TRBV6-2 or TRBV6-3 and TRBJ1-2, with unresolved D. Germline V CDR1 and CDR2: MNHEY, SVGEGT. CDR3 length: 14 amino acids. Trimming cost V 4 bases and J 7 bases, with 16 bases left between them. The CDR3 here is CASSFRPGIFGYTF. In DNA form, the CDR3 reads TGTGCCAGCAGTTTCCGACCGGGGATTTTTGGCTACACCTTC.

The chain joins TRBV2 to TRBJ1-1, with a possible D match to TRBD1 (6 bases). Deletions cut 4 bases from V and 4 bases from J, with 10 bases between. The V gene's germline CDR1 is SNHLY and CDR2 FYNNEI. The CDR3 spans 13 residues. The chain's CDR3 is CASSVQGRTEAFF. The DNA for the CDR3 is TGTGCCAGCAGTGTGCAGGGGCGCACTGAAGCTTTCTTT.

V and J are TRBV25-1 and TRBJ1-4; D unclear. Germline values: CDR1 MGHDK, CDR2 SYGVNS. V lost 5 bases, J lost 5 bases, and 15 bases lay in between. CDR3 length equals 15 residues. DNA for the CDR3: TGTGCCAGCAGTACCTTCCGGCGACTGAATGAAAAACTGTTTTTT. Its translation: CASSTFRRLNEKLFF.

This clone was detected once. V gene TRBV4-1 combines with J gene TRBJ1-4, with 8 bases matching TRBD1. Germline CDR1 and CDR2: MGHRA and YSYEKL. The CDR3 runs to 16 residues. V lost 3 bases, J lost 4 bases, and 7 bases stayed unmatched. The CDR3 bases are TGCGCCAGCAGCCACCTGAGGGGACAGGTTAATGAAAAACTGTTTTTT. It translates to CASSHLRGQVNEKLFF.

The gene calls are TRBV7-3 and TRBJ2-1, with D possibly TRBD1 on 6 matching bases. Germline CDR1 SGHTA, CDR2 FQGTGA. The CDR3 contains 16 residues. V dropped 5 bases and J dropped 6 bases, with 20 bases sitting between them. The CDR3 spells CASSPGRQGSTNEQFF. The CDR3 DNA is TGTGCCAGCAGCCCGGGACGGCAGGGGTCCACCAATGAGCAGTTCTTC.

The V gene is TRBV11-3, the J gene TRBJ1-1; TRBD1 might be the D (5 bases). The CDR3 covers 17 residues. In germline, CDR1 is SGHNT, CDR2 YENEEA. V lost 5 bases, J lost 3 bases, and 22 bases lay in between. The CDR3 region is CASSQSRKGRGHTEAFF. The CDR3 nucleotides are TGTGCCAGCAGCCAATCCAGAAAGGGGAGGGGACACACTGAAGCTTTCTTT.

The genes are TRBV27 and TRBJ2-1, with D unclear. Trimming took off 7 bases at V and 0 bases at J, with 10 bases between the two ends. The CDR3 extends over 14 amino acids. The germline V gene encodes CDR1 MNHEY and CDR2 SMNVEV (reference sequence). In nucleotides, the CDR3 is TGTGCCAGCACCCACACAGACTCCTACAATGAGCAGTTCTTC. Translated: CASTHTDSYNEQFF.

The rearrangement uses TRBV12-3 or TRBV12-4 and TRBJ2-7; D ambiguous. The V end lost 3 bases, the J end lost 6 bases, and 12 bases lay between the germline ends. The CDR3 is made up of 13 amino acids. The CDR3, as DNA: TGTGCCAGCAGTTTTGGGTGGAGAGGCGAGCAGTACTTC. Protein sequence: CASSFGWRGEQYF.

This chain joins TRBV5-3 and TRBJ2-1; D perhaps matches TRBD1 (6 bases). TRBV5-3 is treated as an ORF (open reading frame) with a function not yet certain. V lost 4 bases to trimming and J lost 6 bases, with 14 bases between them. The length of the CDR3 is 14 residues. The chain's CDR3 is CARSIRDTCNEQFF. For the CDR3, the DNA is TGTGCCAGAAGCATCCGGGACACGTGCAATGAGCAGTTCTTC.

V and J are TRBV7-9 and TRBJ1-2; 10 bases map to TRBD1. V was clipped by 5 bases and J by 3 bases; unmatched bases: 9. The germline V gene has CDR1 SEHNR and CDR2 FQNEAQ (reference sequence). The length of the CDR3 is 16 residues. CDR3 nucleotide sequence: TGTGCCAGCAGCATGAGACAGGGGGCGCGTGACTATGGCTACACCTTC. This codes for CASSMRQGARDYGYTF.

The chain employs TRBV28 and TRBJ1-5; D perhaps matches TRBD1 (6 bases). Trimming shortened V by 5 bases and J by 7 bases, and 18 bases separated the two germline ends. The CDR3 length is 15 residues. The germline CDR1 and CDR2 sequences are MDHEN and SYDVKM. The CDR3 loop is CASSPERQVNQPQHF. The DNA for the CDR3 is TGTGCCAGCAGTCCGGAGAGACAGGTAAACCAGCCCCAGCATTTT.

This chain uses TRBV19 with TRBJ2-6; TRBD1 aligns across 9 bases. CDR3 size: 17 residues. Germline CDR1 is LNHDA and CDR2 is SQIVND (reference sequence). J was trimmed by 0 bases and V by 7 bases; bases with no gene match: 7. For the CDR3, the DNA is TGTGCCAGTACCGCACAGGGGGCGCCCTCTGGGGCCAACGTCCTGACTTTC. Its translation: CASTAQGAPSGANVLTF. Based on the CDR3 plus reference TRBV19 and TRBJ2-6, the full variable domain is DGGITQSPKYLFRKEGQNVTLSCEQNLNHDAMYWYRQDPGQGLRLIYYSQIVNDFQKGDIAEGYSVSREKKESFPLTVTSAQKNPTAFYLCASTAQGAPSGANVLTFGAGSRLTVL.

The gene calls are TRBV5-6 and TRBJ1-2; 7 bases fit TRBD1. Germline V lookup: CDR1 SGHDT, CDR2 YYEEEE. The CDR3 is 16 residues long. Trimming removed 3 bases from V and 4 bases from J; junction bases left unmatched: 12. The CDR3 coding sequence is TGTGCCAGCAGCTACACCCCAGGGGGTGGAGGCTATGGCTACACCTTC. Its translation is CASSYTPGGGGYGYTF.

The chain has TRBV6-5 and TRBJ1-2; D is perhaps TRBD1 (5 bases). CDR3 length: 12 residues. V was trimmed by 7 bases and J by 4 bases, leaving 10 bases between them. CDR1 is MNHEY, CDR2 SVGAGI, per germline. DNA of the CDR3: TGTGCCAGCATGGACACTGCCTATGGCTACACCTTC. This codes for CASMDTAYGYTF.

V is TRBV28 and J is TRBJ1-1; D is unresolved. V was trimmed by 2 bases and J by 0 bases, leaving 10 bases between them. Per germline, CDR1 MDHEN and CDR2 SYDVKM. CDR3 size: 15 residues. CDR3 loop: CASSLGISMNTEAFF. The CDR3 DNA follows: TGTGCCAGCAGTTTAGGCATTTCCATGAACACTGAAGCTTTCTTT.

J is TRBJ2-1 and V is TRBV27; no reliable D call. The CDR3 contains 12 residues. The V and J ends lost 5 bases and 8 bases respectively, with 10 bases between them. CDR1 MNHEY and CDR2 SMNVEV come from the germline V gene (reference sequence). Written as DNA, the CDR3 is TGTGCCAGCAGTCGGATTCTAGATGAGCAGTTCTTC. Its protein is CASSRILDEQFF.

This clone is a singleton in its sample. The genes are TRBV28 and TRBJ2-1, with D perhaps TRBD1 (6 bases). V was clipped by 3 bases and J by 10 bases, with 16 bases between them. The CDR3 length is 14 residues. Germline V CDR1 and CDR2: MDHEN, SYDVKM. DNA for the CDR3: TGTGCCAGCAGTTTGTCGCCGGGACAAGAGGAGCAGTTCTTC. Translation gives CASSLSPGQEEQFF.

The V call is TRBV7-6, the J call TRBJ1-3; D is ambiguous. Trimming cost V 7 bases and J 0 bases, with 13 bases left between them. The CDR3 is 15 amino acids. Per germline, CDR1 SGHVS and CDR2 FNYEAQ. In DNA form, the CDR3 reads TGTGCCAGCACTCTTAACGGGGTCTCTGGAAACACCATATATTTT. Translation: CASTLNGVSGNTIYF.